The next 19 T cell receptor beta chains were all read from a single sample in a study of beta chain features in type 1 diabetes. Isolated RNA was reverse transcribed in full, so expressed TCRB transcripts were sequenced. The repertoire was sequenced with immunoSEQ multiplex PCR; TCRdb's copy has only in-frame clones and lacks some. The sample holds about 140,000 clones, 6.9% seen once. The sequencing input was central memory CD4+ T cells from blood. These receptors all stem from a woman aged 25 to 39 in good health.

Only a few counts were recorded for this clone. The chain recombines TRBV18 with TRBJ2-3, with 9 bases identical to TRBD1. The CDR3 totals 16 residues. The trim removed 4 bases at V and 0 bases at J, leaving 5 bases unmatched. The germline CDR1 and CDR2 sequences are KGHSH and LQKENI. The CDR3 sequence: CASSQTGGTSTDTQYF. DNA for the CDR3: TGTGCCAGCTCACAAACAGGGGGCACTAGCACAGATACGCAGTATTTT.

This clone turned up a few times. The chain has TRBV27 and TRBJ2-3, with a possible D match to TRBD2 (6 bases). Trimming removed 5 bases at V and 2 bases at J, with 17 bases between. This CDR3 spans 16 amino acids. CDR1 is MNHEY and CDR2 is SMNVEV in the germline V gene (reference sequence). The CDR3 spells CASSQNGGTSTDTQYF. CDR3 sequence (DNA): TGTGCCAGCAGTCAGAACGGCGGGACTTCCACAGATACGCAGTATTTT.

This chain connects TRBV6-6 to TRBJ2-7; possibly TRBD1 for D (7 bases). In germline, CDR1 is MNHNY, CDR2 SVGAGI (reference sequence). The CDR3 spans 12 residues. V gave up 5 bases and J gave up 6 bases, with 11 bases separating them. The CDR3 DNA follows: TGTGCCAGCAGTCGACAGGGAGGCGAGCAGTACTTC. As protein: CASSRQGGEQYF.

CDR3 amino acids: CASKQGGAGTEAFF. The DNA of the CDR3 is TGTGCCAGCAAACAAGGGGGGGCGGGCACTGAAGCTTTCTTT. The rearrangement joins TRBV28 to TRBJ1-1; the D gene is possibly TRBD1 (6 bases). V gave up 7 bases and J gave up 4 bases, with 16 bases separating them. The CDR3 has 14 amino acids. The germline CDR1 and CDR2 sequences are MDHEN and SYDVKM. Using reference TRBV28 and TRBJ1-1 for the parts outside the CDR3, the full variable domain is DVKVTQSSRYLVKRTGEKVFLECVQDMDHENMFWYRQDPGLGLRLIYFSYDVKMKEKGDIPEGYSVSREKKERFSLILESASTNQTSMYLCASKQGGAGTEAFFGQGTRLTVV.

This clone has a handful of counts. This chain joins TRBV19 and TRBJ1-5, with D unresolved. This CDR3 comprises 15 residues. V was cut by 2 bases and J by 5 bases, with 13 bases left in between. Per germline, CDR1 LNHDA and CDR2 SQIVND (reference sequence). This CDR3 reads CASSITGSADQPQHF. Written as DNA, the CDR3 is TGTGCCAGTAGTATAACGGGATCAGCCGATCAGCCCCAGCATTTT.

This clone appeared many times. The DNA for the CDR3 is TGTGCCAGCAGTCCCCGACAGGGTCGAGGGACCCAGTACTTC. Residues: CASSPRQGRGTQYF. This rearrangement joins TRBV6-6 to TRBJ2-5, with TRBD1 identical over 7 bases. CDR3 length: 14 residues. The V gene end was trimmed by 5 bases and the J gene end by 7 bases; junction bases not matched to a gene: 10. The germline CDR1 and CDR2 sequences are MNHNY and SVGAGI (reference sequence).

The chain couples TRBV7-7 to TRBJ2-1, with TRBD2 matching over 7 bases. J was trimmed by 0 bases and V by 11 bases; bases with no gene match: 13. In germline, CDR1 is SSHAT, CDR2 FNYEAQ (reference sequence). This CDR3 has 16 residues. The CDR3 sequence: CAVGELLAASYNEQFF. The CDR3, as DNA: TGTGCCGTCGGGGAGCTTCTAGCGGCCTCCTACAATGAGCAGTTCTTC.

The chain carries TRBV4-1 and TRBJ2-7; 8 positions agree with TRBD1. Germline V lookup: CDR1 MGHRA, CDR2 YSYEKL. V was pared by 5 bases and J by 4 bases, with 10 bases of the junction left unmatched. CDR3 size: 15 residues. CDR3 sequence (DNA): TGCGCCAGCAGCACCTCGACAGGGGTTACTTACGAGCAGTACTTC. Translating it yields CASSTSTGVTYEQYF.

The chain recombines TRBV5-1 with TRBJ2-5, with D unresolved. This CDR3 region has 15 residues. Germline CDR1 reads SGHRS; CDR2 reads YFSETQ. V was clipped by 1 base and J by 2 bases, with 12 bases between them. The CDR3 region is CASSLSHVAQETQYF. The CDR3 DNA reads TGCGCCAGCAGCTTGAGTCATGTAGCACAAGAGACCCAGTACTTC.

This clone was counted a few times. The chain carries TRBV5-1 and TRBJ2-1; no clear D. The germline V and J ends were trimmed by 0 bases and 4 bases, with 11 bases remaining between them. CDR1 and CDR2 from the germline V gene are SGHRS and YFSETQ. The CDR3 has 15 amino acids. The CDR3 loop reads CASSLASGAYNEQFF. CDR3 DNA sequence: TGCGCCAGCAGCTTGGCCTCAGGCGCTTACAATGAGCAGTTCTTC.

This clone has just a few counts. This chain connects TRBV6-5 to TRBJ2-5, with D perhaps matching TRBD1 (6 bases). The CDR3 contains 15 residues. V lost 5 bases and J 3 bases, leaving 16 bases between the germline ends. Germline CDR1 MNHEY, CDR2 SVGAGI. The CDR3 sequence is CASSLATGREETQYF. The CDR3 DNA reads as TGTGCCAGCAGTCTAGCAACAGGGCGCGAAGAGACCCAGTACTTC.

The CDR3 nucleotides are TGTGCCAGCAGCTTAATGGTCGGGAATCCTTCCTACGAGCAGTACTTC. It specifies CASSLMVGNPSYEQYF. J is TRBJ2-7 and V is TRBV7-2; maybe TRBD2 (5 bases). Germline CDR1 and CDR2: SGHTA and FQGNSA. The ends were cut back, 2 bases at V and 1 base at J, with 15 bases in the middle. The CDR3 consists of 16 residues.

This clone was found a few times. The rearrangement joins TRBV7-2 to TRBJ2-1; D is undetermined. This CDR3 comprises 12 residues. V dropped 5 bases and J dropped 5 bases, with 7 bases sitting between them. The germline gives CDR1 SGHTA, CDR2 FQGNSA. The CDR3 loop is CASSLLNNEQFF. As DNA, the CDR3 is TGTGCCAGCAGCCTCCTAAACAATGAGCAGTTCTTC.

The chain uses TRBV27 and TRBJ2-7, with a weak D call TRBD1 (5 bases). V gave up 5 bases and J gave up 2 bases, with 13 bases separating them. Germline V CDR1 and CDR2: MNHEY, SMNVEV (reference sequence). The CDR3 sequence is 14 residues long. For the CDR3, the DNA is TGTGCCAGCAGTATCTGGGGCTCGGCCTACGAGCAGTACTTC. Protein product: CASSIWGSAYEQYF.

This clone was seen ten or more times. The chain is built from TRBV28 and TRBJ2-3; 10 bases are a match to TRBD2. CDR1 is MDHEN, CDR2 SYDVKM, per germline. J gave up 1 base and V 8 bases, and 3 bases lay outside the gene matches. This CDR3 is built from 14 residues. The CDR3 loop reads CASEAGGRTDTQYF. CDR3 bases: TGTGCCAGCGAAGCGGGAGGGCGCACAGATACGCAGTATTTT.

This clone has only a few counts. This chain connects TRBV30 to TRBJ1-2; D not certain. Per germline, CDR1 GTSNPN and CDR2 SVGIG (reference sequence). V was pared by 6 bases and J by 5 bases, with 16 bases between. The CDR3 length is 13 residues. In DNA form, the CDR3 reads TGTGCCTGCACCCGCGGAGTGGATTATGGCTACACCTTC. Its protein is CACTRGVDYGYTF.

Ten or more counts support this clone. The CDR3 region is CASSRSTSGQGHYEQYF. The CDR3 nucleotides are TGCGCCAGCAGCCGGTCGACGAGTGGACAGGGACACTACGAGCAGTACTTC. The J gene is TRBJ2-7, the V gene TRBV4-3; 8 bases fit TRBD1. The CDR3 is 17 amino acids. V shed 4 bases and J 3 bases; nucleotides not matched to a gene: 14. CDR1 LGHNA and CDR2 YSLEER come from the germline V gene.

The chain carries TRBV7-2 and TRBJ2-1, with 10 bases identical to TRBD2. CDR1 is SGHTA, CDR2 FQGNSA, per germline. This CDR3 has 11 amino acids. The V segment lost 5 bases and the J segment 16 bases; nucleotides outside the gene matches: 5. The CDR3: CASSLGTSAFF. DNA for the CDR3: TGTGCCAGCAGCCTAGGGACTAGCGCATTCTTC.

The chain combines TRBV7-2 with TRBJ2-7; 9 bases agree with TRBD2. This CDR3 spans 14 amino acids. With V trimmed by 6 bases and J by 2 bases, 5 bases remained unmatched. From germline, CDR1 is SGHTA and CDR2 FQGNSA. The CDR3: CASRTTSGTYEQYF. CDR3 bases: TGTGCCAGCAGAACGACTAGCGGAACCTACGAGCAGTACTTC.